Each of the 7 T cell receptor beta chains below was sequenced from the same sample in a study of cytomegalovirus exposure and HLA in healthy donors (dated by TCRdb to about 2017). The library came from the immunoSEQ multiplex PCR assay. A mixture of 60 forward primers for TCR Vbeta segments and 13 reverse primers for TCR Jbeta segments was used in the multiplex PCR. Held by TCRdb, this immuneACCESS table contains in-frame sequences only and omits some clones. Under half of the omission traces to an unresolved V gene where checked; the cause of the rest is unknown. The table for this sample lists 150,000 to 200,000 clones; around four fifths of them were counted only once. Of the sample, approximately 1.3% falls within the top ten clones. Sequenced: PBMCs. These receptors all stem from a young man in good health and CMV-seronegative.

The chain couples TRBV6-6 to TRBJ2-1; maybe TRBD2 (5 bases). The CDR3 loop spans 13 amino acids. Looked up from germline, CDR1 is MNHNY and CDR2 is SVGAGI (reference sequence). Trimming stripped 6 bases from V and 2 bases from J, with 8 bases between. The CDR3 coding sequence is TGTGCCAGCAGAAGAGGGACCTACAATGAGCAGTTCTTC. It is translated as CASRRGTYNEQFF.

The V and J genes are TRBV6-5 and TRBJ2-7; TRBD1 agrees at 9 bases. The CDR3 runs to 14 residues. Unmatched junction bases numbered 8, after V lost 6 bases and J lost 5 bases. Per germline, CDR1 MNHEY and CDR2 SVGAGI. CDR3 DNA: TGTGCCAGCAGCCGGGACAGGGTTTCGCACGAGCAGTACTTC. Protein product: CASSRDRVSHEQYF.

The rearrangement links TRBV5-6 to TRBJ2-2; 8 bases are shared with TRBD2. V gave up 3 bases and J gave up 6 bases; unmatched junction bases: 10. Germline loops: CDR1 SGHDT, CDR2 YYEEEE. The CDR3 consists of 16 residues. The CDR3 nucleotides are TGTGCCAGCAGCTGGGGTTCAACGGGAGGGGCCGGGGAGCTGTTTTTT. It specifies CASSWGSTGGAGELFF.

The chain carries TRBV7-9 and TRBJ2-1, with 7 bases that match TRBD1. The ends lost 4 bases at V and 4 bases at J; junction bases unmatched: 4. This CDR3 is built from 14 residues. Per germline, CDR1 SEHNR and CDR2 FQNEAQ (reference sequence). CDR3 in DNA: TGTGCCAGCAGCTCGGCGACAGGGTACAATGAGCAGTTCTTC. Translation: CASSSATGYNEQFF.

This chain connects TRBV11-2 to TRBJ1-3; 9 bases agree with TRBD1. The CDR3 is made up of 15 amino acids. From germline, CDR1 is SGHAT and CDR2 FQNNGV. The CDR3 sequence is CATGHRGQIGNTIYF. In nucleotides, the CDR3 is TGTGCAACCGGGCACAGGGGGCAGATTGGAAACACCATATATTTT.

This chain joins TRBV5-4 and TRBJ2-2, with a weak D call TRBD2 (6 bases). The CDR3 sequence is 16 residues long. Deletions cut 3 bases from V and 5 bases from J, with 17 bases between. Germline loops: CDR1 SGHNT, CDR2 YYREEE (reference sequence). Here the CDR3 reads CASSSKPGLLTGELFF. CDR3 sequence (DNA): TGTGCCAGCAGCTCTAAACCGGGACTTTTAACCGGGGAGCTGTTTTTT.

This clone was counted between two and nine times. The J gene is TRBJ1-3, the V gene TRBV6-5, with 9 bases aligning to TRBD1. The trim removed 5 bases at V and 1 base at J, leaving 0 bases unmatched. The CDR3 is 14 amino acids. Per germline, CDR1 MNHEY and CDR2 SVGAGI. CDR3 sequence reads: CASSGTGSGNTIYF. The CDR3 DNA reads TGTGCCAGCAGTGGGACAGGGTCTGGAAACACCATATATTTT.